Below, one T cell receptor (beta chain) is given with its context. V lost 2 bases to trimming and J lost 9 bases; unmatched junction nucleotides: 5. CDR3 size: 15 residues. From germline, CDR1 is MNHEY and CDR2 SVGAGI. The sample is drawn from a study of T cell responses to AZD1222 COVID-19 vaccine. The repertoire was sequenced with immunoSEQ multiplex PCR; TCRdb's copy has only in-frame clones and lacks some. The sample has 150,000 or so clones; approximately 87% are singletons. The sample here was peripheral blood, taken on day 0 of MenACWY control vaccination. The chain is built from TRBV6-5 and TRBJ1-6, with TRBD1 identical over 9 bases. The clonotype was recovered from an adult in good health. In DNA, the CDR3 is TGTGCCAGCAGTTACGCGACAGGGGGTGGTTCACCCCTCCACTTT. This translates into CASSYATGGGSPLHF.